These T cell receptor beta chains were read from a single sample in a study of control samples from healthy donors and cancer patients. Profiled with immunoSEQ multiplex PCR; TCRdb holds only in-frame clones, not every one. Among fewer than 300,000 clones, over 75% were seen once, and the ten largest hold approximately 12%. Sequenced sample: PBMCs. These receptor sequences come from a woman aged 55-70 years with lung cancer. Both conserved end residues are part of each CDR3. Fields, in order: clone size, J gene, V gene, D gene, CDR3 length, CDR3 DNA, CDR3 protein. The D gene is left open where the match is weak. Clone size is not always given. Where it is, it says once, few, many or a class for expanded clones.

abundance: .; j_gene: TRBJ2-7; v_gene: TRBV2; d_gene: .; len: 14; CDR3nt: TGTGCCGGGCTTGCTGCGTGGCCTTCCTACGAGCAGTACTTC; CDR3aa: CAGLAAWPSYEQYF
abundance: .; j_gene: TRBJ1-1; v_gene: TRBV5-1; d_gene: .; len: 14; CDR3nt: TGCGCCAGCAGCTGGCAGGGCATTAACACTGAAGCTTTCTTT; CDR3aa: CASSWQGINTEAFF
abundance: once; j_gene: TRBJ1-6; v_gene: TRBV12-3/TRBV12-4; d_gene: .; len: 13; CDR3nt: TGTGCCAGCAGTTTGGAGGGCAGTTCACCCCTCCACTTT; CDR3aa: CASSLEGSSPLHF
abundance: .; j_gene: TRBJ2-2; v_gene: TRBV19; d_gene: .; len: 15; CDR3nt: TGTGCCAGTAGTGGCAGGGGAAGAAGTAGCGGGGAGCTGTTTTTT; CDR3aa: CASSGRGRSSGELFF
abundance: .; j_gene: TRBJ2-7; v_gene: TRBV6-5; d_gene: TRBD2; len: 15; CDR3nt: TGTGCCAGCAGACTCGGGGGGGGAGATTCCTACGAGCAGTACTTC; CDR3aa: CASRLGGGDSYEQYF
abundance: .; j_gene: TRBJ2-7; v_gene: TRBV28; d_gene: TRBD1; len: 13; CDR3nt: TGTGCCAGCAGCCCGACAGGGGACTACGAGCAGTACTTC; CDR3aa: CASSPTGDYEQYF
abundance: few; j_gene: TRBJ2-7; v_gene: TRBV7-8; d_gene: TRBD1; len: 12; CDR3nt: TGTGCCAGCAGCCCCAGACAGGGCCTGGTTGAGTTC; CDR3aa: CASSPRQGLVEF
abundance: few; j_gene: TRBJ1-5; v_gene: TRBV25-1; d_gene: .; len: 13; CDR3nt: TGTGCCAGCAGTGGGGGAGGCGGTCAGCCCCAGCATTTT; CDR3aa: CASSGGGGQPQHF
abundance: .; j_gene: TRBJ2-2; v_gene: TRBV5-8; d_gene: TRBD2; len: 16; CDR3nt: TGTGCCAGCAGTCAGACTAGCGGGAGGGCCACCGGGGAGCTGTTTTTT; CDR3aa: CASSQTSGRATGELFF
abundance: few; j_gene: TRBJ1-1; v_gene: TRBV25-1; d_gene: .; len: 13; CDR3nt: TGTGCCAGCAGTGAGGGGAAAGTCACTGAAGCTTTCTTT; CDR3aa: CASSEGKVTEAFF
abundance: .; j_gene: TRBJ2-7; v_gene: TRBV11-1; d_gene: .; len: 12; CDR3nt: TGTGCCAGCAGCTTAGGACTCTACGAGCAGTACTTC; CDR3aa: CASSLGLYEQYF
abundance: .; j_gene: TRBJ1-5; v_gene: TRBV2; d_gene: .; len: 13; CDR3nt: TGTGCCAGCAGTGCTCAGGGGAATCAGCCCCAGCATTTT; CDR3aa: CASSAQGNQPQHF
abundance: .; j_gene: TRBJ2-7; v_gene: TRBV7-3; d_gene: .; len: 15; CDR3nt: TGTGCCAGCAGCTTAGGAACGGGGGCGGCCCTCGAGCAGTACTTC; CDR3aa: CASSLGTGAALEQYF
abundance: .; j_gene: TRBJ2-7; v_gene: TRBV5-1; d_gene: .; len: 14; CDR3nt: TGCGCCAGCAGCCTGCAAGGGAGAATCGACGAGCAGTACTTC; CDR3aa: CASSLQGRIDEQYF
abundance: .; j_gene: TRBJ1-3; v_gene: TRBV6-5; d_gene: .; len: 14; CDR3nt: TGTGCCAGCGGCCTAGAGGCGGGCGGAAACACCATATATTTT; CDR3aa: CASGLEAGGNTIYF
abundance: .; j_gene: TRBJ2-5; v_gene: TRBV7-7; d_gene: .; len: 15; CDR3nt: TGTGCCAGCAGCCATCAAACGGGGGTCCAAGAGACCCAGTACTTC; CDR3aa: CASSHQTGVQETQYF
abundance: .; j_gene: TRBJ2-5; v_gene: TRBV6-5; d_gene: .; len: 15; CDR3nt: TGTGCCAGCAGTTATGATGCTCGCGGCCAAGAGACCCAGTACTTC; CDR3aa: CASSYDARGQETQYF
abundance: .; j_gene: TRBJ1-4; v_gene: TRBV5-1; d_gene: TRBD1; len: 14; CDR3nt: TGCGCCAGCAGCGACGGGACAGGGTGGGAAAAACTGTTTTTT; CDR3aa: CASSDGTGWEKLFF
abundance: .; j_gene: TRBJ1-4; v_gene: TRBV28; d_gene: .; len: 16; CDR3nt: TGTGCCAGCAGTGGTGGGGCTTTTTGGACGGATGAAAAACTGTTTTTT; CDR3aa: CASSGGAFWTDEKLFF
abundance: .; j_gene: TRBJ2-4; v_gene: TRBV18; d_gene: .; len: 14; CDR3nt: TGTGCCAGCTCAGGACCTGGAGGTTGGGCCATTCAGTACTTC; CDR3aa: CASSGPGGWAIQYF
abundance: few; j_gene: TRBJ2-7; v_gene: TRBV6-4; d_gene: .; len: 17; CDR3nt: TGTGCCAGCAGGAACCGTCGGAGAGCCCTGAGCTCCTACGAGCAGTACTTC; CDR3aa: CASRNRRRALSSYEQYF
abundance: .; j_gene: TRBJ2-5; v_gene: TRBV18; d_gene: .; len: 17; CDR3nt: TGTGCCAGCTCACTCACCACAGACGGCAGGGGCCAAGAGACCCAGTACTTC; CDR3aa: CASSLTTDGRGQETQYF
abundance: .; j_gene: TRBJ2-3; v_gene: TRBV15; d_gene: TRBD2; len: 19; CDR3nt: TGTGCCACCAGCAGAGATCCTGCTAGCGGGAGCTGGGACACAGATACGCAGTATTTT; CDR3aa: CATSRDPASGSWDTDTQYF
abundance: .; j_gene: TRBJ2-7; v_gene: TRBV6-6; d_gene: .; len: 20; CDR3nt: TGTGCCAGCACCTACTGGCCGGGATCCGTGGAGGCCTCTAGCTCCTACGAGCAGTACTTC; CDR3aa: CASTYWPGSVEASSSYEQYF
abundance: once; j_gene: TRBJ2-7; v_gene: TRBV11-2; d_gene: TRBD1; len: 15; CDR3nt: TGTGCCAGCAGCGCACAGGGGATCTCTTCCTACGAGCAGTACTTC; CDR3aa: CASSAQGISSYEQYF
abundance: .; j_gene: TRBJ2-3; v_gene: TRBV12-2; d_gene: .; len: 13; CDR3nt: TGTGCAAGTCGCGCCCCGGCCGCCTATACGCAGTATTTT; CDR3aa: CASRAPAAYTQYF
abundance: .; j_gene: TRBJ2-6; v_gene: TRBV29-1; d_gene: .; len: 13; CDR3nt: TGCAGCGTTGCTCTATACGGGGCCAACGTCCTGACTTTC; CDR3aa: CSVALYGANVLTF
abundance: .; j_gene: TRBJ1-4; v_gene: TRBV2; d_gene: TRBD1; len: 12; CDR3nt: TGTGCCAGCAGCCGGACAGGGAGGGAATTGTCTTTT; CDR3aa: CASSRTGRELSF
abundance: .; j_gene: TRBJ1-5; v_gene: TRBV27; d_gene: .; len: 14; CDR3nt: TGTGCCAGCCGGGGTCTGGACACAAATCAGCCCCAGCATTTT; CDR3aa: CASRGLDTNQPQHF
abundance: .; j_gene: TRBJ1-2; v_gene: TRBV7-3; d_gene: .; len: 17; CDR3nt: TGTGCCAGCAGCTTACCTTCCCGCCGTCGGACGGGGGACGGCTACACCTTC; CDR3aa: CASSLPSRRRTGDGYTF
abundance: few; j_gene: TRBJ1-5; v_gene: TRBV6-5; d_gene: .; len: 14; CDR3nt: TGTGCCAGCAGTTTCTCAGGGACGGCTCAGCCCCAGCATTTT; CDR3aa: CASSFSGTAQPQHF
abundance: .; j_gene: TRBJ1-1; v_gene: TRBV6-5; d_gene: .; len: 14; CDR3nt: TGTGCCAGCAACCCCGGGGGGGAAAACACTGAAGCTTTCTTT; CDR3aa: CASNPGGENTEAFF
abundance: few; j_gene: TRBJ1-2; v_gene: TRBV10-3; d_gene: .; len: 14; CDR3nt: TGTGCCATCAGTGAGTCGGTTATTAACTATGGCTACACCTTC; CDR3aa: CAISESVINYGYTF
abundance: .; j_gene: TRBJ2-1; v_gene: TRBV7-3; d_gene: .; len: 14; CDR3nt: TGTGCCAGCAGCCCGCAGGGGGAGGGCCCCCAGCGGTTCTTC; CDR3aa: CASSPQGEGPQRFF
abundance: .; j_gene: TRBJ2-7; v_gene: TRBV28; d_gene: TRBD1; len: 12; CDR3nt: TGTGCCAGCAGTATCCGGACAGGCGAGCAGTACTTC; CDR3aa: CASSIRTGEQYF
abundance: once; j_gene: TRBJ2-2; v_gene: TRBV7-9; d_gene: .; len: 13; CDR3nt: TGTGCCAGCAGCGCCGTTATGACCGGGGAGCTGTTTTTT; CDR3aa: CASSAVMTGELFF
abundance: .; j_gene: TRBJ1-5; v_gene: TRBV29-1; d_gene: .; len: 13; CDR3nt: TGCAGCGTTGGTATTCAGGCCGATCAGCCCCAGCATTTT; CDR3aa: CSVGIQADQPQHF
abundance: .; j_gene: TRBJ1-2; v_gene: TRBV4-1; d_gene: .; len: 14; CDR3nt: TGCGCCAGCAGCCTTTCAAGGGCTAACTATGGCTACACCTTC; CDR3aa: CASSLSRANYGYTF
abundance: .; j_gene: TRBJ1-2; v_gene: TRBV28; d_gene: TRBD1; len: 13; CDR3nt: TGTGCCAGCAGCATGGGACAGGGAGGTGGCTACACCTTC; CDR3aa: CASSMGQGGGYTF
abundance: .; j_gene: TRBJ2-5; v_gene: TRBV30; d_gene: .; len: 12; CDR3nt: TGTGCCTGGCAAAGGGGGTCAGAGACCCAGTACTTC; CDR3aa: CAWQRGSETQYF
abundance: .; j_gene: TRBJ1-1; v_gene: TRBV7-3; d_gene: .; len: 13; CDR3nt: TGTGCCAGCAGCTTAGAGCGAAACACTGAAGCTTTCTTT; CDR3aa: CASSLERNTEAFF
abundance: .; j_gene: TRBJ2-1; v_gene: TRBV7-2; d_gene: .; len: 15; CDR3nt: TGTGCCAGCAGCTTAGCCCGGGGCGGCTACAATGAGCAGTTCTTC; CDR3aa: CASSLARGGYNEQFF
abundance: once; j_gene: TRBJ1-2; v_gene: TRBV24-1; d_gene: .; len: 12; CDR3nt: TGTGCCACCAGTTATACCAACTATGGCTACACCTTC; CDR3aa: CATSYTNYGYTF
abundance: once; j_gene: TRBJ2-5; v_gene: TRBV25-1; d_gene: .; len: 15; CDR3nt: TGTGCCAGCAGCGGCGGGCGTCGAGGGGGAGAGACCCAGTACTTC; CDR3aa: CASSGGRRGGETQYF
abundance: .; j_gene: TRBJ2-1; v_gene: TRBV7-9; d_gene: TRBD1; len: 14; CDR3nt: TGTGCCAGCAGACCTAGGACAGGGTCCAATGAGCAGTTCTTC; CDR3aa: CASRPRTGSNEQFF
abundance: .; j_gene: TRBJ1-5; v_gene: TRBV9; d_gene: .; len: 14; CDR3nt: TGTGCCAGCAGCGTAGGTGCAGAAAATCAGCCCCAGCATTTT; CDR3aa: CASSVGAENQPQHF
abundance: .; j_gene: TRBJ1-1; v_gene: TRBV12-3/TRBV12-4; d_gene: .; len: 13; CDR3nt: TGTGCCAGCAGTTTTTCGGCGAACACTGAAGCTTTCTTT; CDR3aa: CASSFSANTEAFF
abundance: .; j_gene: TRBJ2-3; v_gene: TRBV24-1; d_gene: .; len: 13; CDR3nt: TGTGCCACCAGCCCTACCCACGCGGATACGCAGTATTTT; CDR3aa: CATSPTHADTQYF
abundance: .; j_gene: TRBJ1-2; v_gene: TRBV6-1; d_gene: .; len: 13; CDR3nt: TGTGCCAGCAGTGAGAGTGACGGTCTCGGCTACACCTTC; CDR3aa: CASSESDGLGYTF